The clone carrying this T cell receptor beta chain was seen once. The CDR3 consists of 14 residues. CDR1 SGHRS and CDR2 YFSETQ come from the germline V gene. Between the trimmed V and J ends, which lost 0 bases and 4 bases, there was a span of 10 bases. This table comes from immunoSEQ multiplex PCR, and its TCRdb copy is limited to in-frame clones, with some not included. The sample includes some 44,000 clones, 89% of them seen just once. This record comes from a study of memory CD8 T cells in hepatitis C reinfection. Time point denoted: late/post reinfection, 12 to 24 weeks after detection. The sorted cells went straight to TCR sequencing with no prior in vitro expansion. Donors came from people who inject drugs enrolled in HEPCO, Canada.

Sequencing was carried out using naive CD8+ T cells sorted from blood. The TCR sequence derives from a man younger than 35 with hepatitis C virus infection. This chain connects TRBV5-1 to TRBJ1-1; tentative D call: TRBD1 (5 bases). The CDR3 loop is CASSLAGVSTEAFF. The CDR3 coding sequence is TGCGCCAGCAGCTTGGCGGGGGTGAGCACTGAAGCTTTCTTT. The full variable domain, in which reference TRBV5-1 and TRBJ1-1 provide the parts outside the CDR3, is KAGVTQTPRYLIKTRGQQVTLSCSPISGHRSVSWYQQTPGQGLQFLFEYFSETQRNKGNFPGRFSGRQFSNSRSEMNVSTLELGDSALYLCASSLAGVSTEAFFGQGTRLTVV.